The 19 T cell receptor beta chains given below trace back to one sample, sequenced in a study of control samples from healthy donors and cancer patients. Assay: immunoSEQ multiplex PCR; the TCRdb copy retains only in-frame clones and omits some. The sample has 200,000 or so clones; 85% to 95% are singletons. Sequenced input: blood. The source of these receptors is a man aged 45-65 years in good health.

In nucleotides, the CDR3 is TGTGCCAGCAGTCTCCTGGGGCTTAATAGCAATCAGCCCCAGCATTTT. Encoded protein: CASSLLGLNSNQPQHF. The V call is TRBV28, the J call TRBJ1-5; D might be TRBD1 (5 bases). V was clipped by 5 bases and J by 0 bases, with 14 bases between them. In germline, CDR1 is MDHEN, CDR2 SYDVKM. The CDR3 length is 16 residues.

The CDR3 sequence is CATEQGPGGQPQHF. The CDR3 DNA reads TGTGCCACCGAACAGGGCCCTGGGGGTCAGCCCCAGCATTTT. J is TRBJ1-5 and V is TRBV6-5; maybe TRBD1 (6 bases). The CDR3 has 14 amino acids. Germline lookup yields CDR1 MNHEY and CDR2 SVGAGI. The V end lost 10 bases, the J end lost 6 bases, and 19 bases lay between the germline ends.

The chain combines TRBV6-6 with TRBJ2-5, with D unresolved. The CDR3 extends over 12 amino acids. Germline-derived CDR1 and CDR2 are MNHNY and SVGAGI (reference sequence). The V end lost 2 bases, the J end lost 1 base, and 2 bases lay between the germline ends. Here the CDR3 reads CASSYPQETQYF. The CDR3 DNA reads as TGTGCCAGCAGTTACCCCCAAGAGACCCAGTACTTC.

The V call is TRBV5-1, the J call TRBJ2-7; D may be TRBD1 (6 bases). Germline V gene lookup returns CDR1 SGHRS and CDR2 YFSETQ. This CDR3 region has 14 residues. Deletions cut 0 bases from V and 3 bases from J, with 10 bases between. For the CDR3, the DNA is TGCGCCAGCAGCTTGGGACAGGCGGGCTACGAGCAGTACTTC. Its protein product is CASSLGQAGYEQYF.

CDR3 residues: CASSPQGADTQYF. CDR3 DNA sequence: TGTGCCAGCAGTCCTCAGGGAGCAGATACGCAGTATTTT. This rearrangement joins TRBV6-6 to TRBJ2-3; D may correspond to TRBD1 or TRBD2 (5 bases each). The CDR3 is 13 amino acids. Germline CDR1 is MNHNY and CDR2 is SVGAGI (reference sequence). The V end was cut by 5 bases, the J end by 4 bases, with 10 bases between.

V and J are TRBV5-4 and TRBJ2-4; the D is unclear. V was trimmed by 1 base and J by 8 bases, leaving 10 bases between them. This CDR3 has 13 amino acids. Germline V gene data show CDR1 as SGHNT and CDR2 as YYREEE (reference sequence). This chain's CDR3 is CASSLRPVDIQYF. The DNA for the CDR3 is TGTGCCAGCAGCTTGCGACCGGTCGACATTCAGTACTTC.

This sequence joins TRBV16 and TRBJ2-6; 9 positions match TRBD1. The CDR3 has 18 residues. The junction had 3 bases not matched to a gene; V was cut back by 0 bases and J by 0 bases. Germline V lookup: CDR1 KGHSY, CDR2 FQNENV. The CDR3 nucleotides are TGTGCCAGCAGCCAATCCGGGACAGGGTTCTCTGGGGCCAACGTCCTGACTTTC. Residues: CASSQSGTGFSGANVLTF.

The rearrangement joins TRBV7-9 to TRBJ2-7, with 9 bases fitting TRBD2. TRBJ2-1 matches the DNA end more closely, so the J call is doubtful. CDR3 length: 15 residues. Germline lookup yields CDR1 SEHNR and CDR2 FQNEAQ (reference sequence). The CDR3, as DNA: TGTGCCAGCAGCTTAGTGGCTAGCGGGGCGGGTGAGCAGTTCTTC. Translation gives CASSLVASGAGEQFF.

The V gene is TRBV19, the J gene TRBJ1-4; D gene uncertain. CDR1 and CDR2 (germline): LNHDA, SQIVND (reference sequence). The CDR3 runs to 14 residues. Trimming took off 9 bases at V and 6 bases at J, with 17 bases between the two ends. CDR3 bases: TGTGCCAGCAAGAAATGGGGTTTAGATGAAAAACTGTTTTTT. Residues: CASKKWGLDEKLFF.

Comments on this clone: The conserved final phenylalanine or tryptophan is absent from the CDR3, which likely points to a read error. The DNA is left out, because the CDR3 cannot be placed on it with certainty; the CDR3 is given as TCRdb lists it. V usage is TRBV7-5 and J usage is TRBJ1-2. TRBV7-5 is a known pseudogene. The CDR3 spans 9 residues, counting both ends. CDR3 sequence: CVRSLVPGD.

In regard to this clone: Sequence at one end of the junction differs from germline and may be a read error. Here the CDR3 reads CASNQGWGTEAFF. The CDR3 region has the DNA TGTGCCAGCAACCAAGGGTGGGGGACTGAAGCTTTCTTT. This chain connects TRBV3-1 (or the pseudogene TRBV3-2) to TRBJ1-1; D is possibly TRBD1 (5 bases). The CDR3 consists of 13 residues. The germline V gene encodes CDR1 LGHDT and CDR2 YNNKEL (reference sequence).

A note on this clone: The same CDR3 is also encoded by other DNA sequences in this sample. V gene TRBV3-1 (or the pseudogene TRBV3-2) combines with J gene TRBJ2-1; no clear D gene. V was trimmed by 5 bases and J by 7 bases, leaving 9 bases between them. Germline assignment: CDR1 LGHDT and CDR2 YNNKEL (reference sequence). The CDR3 covers 12 residues. The CDR3 nucleotides are TGTGCCAGCAGCTCCCCCGGGAATGAGCAGTTCTTC. It yields the protein CASSSPGNEQFF.

The genes are TRBV3-1 (or the pseudogene TRBV3-2) and TRBJ2-2, with TRBD1 identical over 7 bases. With 2 bases clipped from V and 4 bases from J, the junction kept 10 bases outside the gene matches. The CDR3 has 17 amino acids. CDR1 is LGHDT, CDR2 YNNKEL, per germline (reference sequence). In DNA form, the CDR3 reads TGTGCCAGCAGCCAATTATACAGGGGAAGCTCCACCGGGGAGCTGTTTTTT. It yields the protein CASSQLYRGSSTGELFF.

The chain is built from TRBV5-8 and TRBJ2-6, with D perhaps assigned TRBD1 or TRBD2 (5 bases each). The germline CDR1 and CDR2 sequences are SGHTS and YDEGEE. The V gene lost 6 bases and the J gene lost 0 bases, with 13 bases spanning the gap. This CDR3 contains 16 residues. The chain's CDR3 is CASIPGPSSGANVLTF. CDR3 sequence (DNA): TGTGCCAGCATCCCGGGGCCTAGCTCTGGGGCCAACGTCCTGACTTTC.

The table lists this clone with a count of one. V gene TRBV6-5 combines with J gene TRBJ1-2; tentative D call: TRBD1 (5 bases). The V and J ends lost 5 bases and 4 bases respectively, with 5 bases between them. This CDR3 spans 11 amino acids. The germline gives CDR1 MNHEY, CDR2 SVGAGI. The CDR3: CASSQGYGYTF. As DNA, the CDR3 is TGTGCCAGCAGTCAGGGCTATGGCTACACCTTC.

Written as DNA, the CDR3 is TGTGCCAGCAGCGACCCGAGGGGGGCTATGAGAAACGAGCAGTACTTC. Its protein is CASSDPRGAMRNEQYF. This rearrangement joins TRBV28 to TRBJ2-7; either TRBD1 or TRBD2 may supply D (6 bases each). Looked up from germline, CDR1 is MDHEN and CDR2 is SYDVKM. The CDR3 is 16 amino acids. Trimming shortened V by 6 bases and J by 5 bases, and 23 bases separated the two germline ends.

The rearrangement links TRBV18 to TRBJ1-2, with TRBD1 as a possible D gene (6 bases). This CDR3 spans 18 amino acids. Germline V gene sequence: CDR1 KGHSH, CDR2 LQKENI. V lost 4 bases, J lost 6 bases, and 27 bases lay in between. The CDR3 DNA reads TGTGCCAGCTCACTTCTTCCCACCGGGACAACGAGTATAGATGGCTACACCTTC. Its translation is CASSLLPTGTTSIDGYTF.

The V gene is TRBV15, the J gene TRBJ1-4, with TRBD1 identical over 8 bases. V trimming: 1 base; J trimming: 10 bases; junction bases outside the gene matches: 8. Germline loops: CDR1 LNHNV, CDR2 YYDKDF (reference sequence). The CDR3 covers 15 residues. Here the CDR3 DNA reads TGTGCCACCAGCAGAGTACAGGGGGATGTGGGAAAACTGTTTTTT. As protein: CATSRVQGDVGKLFF.

The chain joins TRBV27 to TRBJ2-4; D possibly corresponds to TRBD1 (5 bases). Germline values: CDR1 MNHEY, CDR2 SMNVEV (reference sequence). The CDR3 runs to 15 residues. Trimming cost V 8 bases and J 5 bases, with 19 bases left between them. CDR3 protein: CASGSPLQGENIQYF. CDR3 nucleotide sequence: TGTGCCAGCGGCTCCCCACTCCAGGGTGAAAACATTCAGTACTTC.